This T cell receptor (beta chain) was recorded in a study of T cells in Graves' hyperthyroidism and ophthalmopathy. Overall study results and limits: Expanded thyroid clonotypes (above 0.001) were mostly also found in blood.

Patients were aged 18 to 65, had disease duration under 2 months, and had newly diagnosed hyperthyroidism. 8.5 to 10 ml of fresh peripheral blood supplied the PBMCs. Trimming at V came to 0 bases and at J to 0 bases, leaving 6 bases not matched to a gene. The length of the CDR3 is 17 residues. From germline, CDR1 is SGHNT and CDR2 YYREEE (reference sequence). This clonotype was observed a few times. The antigen is unknown. TCR beta CDR3 regions were amplified from RNA transcripts. The study used the HTBI primer set for a first-round RT-PCR of the TCR CDR3. TCRdb analysed the multiplex PCR reads with MiXCR anew, one entry per CDR3 protein. The sample lists approximately 870,000 distinct CDR3 sequences; approximately 40% were seen once.

Sequenced: blood. The chain carries TRBV5-4 and TRBJ1-3, with 7 bases matching TRBD1. This TCR was sampled from a man younger than 30 with Graves' hyperthyroidism. The CDR3: CASSLAPGTASGNTIYF. The CDR3 DNA is TGTGCCAGCAGCTTGGCACCCGGGACAGCCTCTGGAAACACCATATATTTT.